Listed below are T cell receptor beta chains from one sample, sequenced in a study of cytomegalovirus exposure and HLA in healthy donors. Using immunoSEQ multiplex PCR, the repertoire was profiled, and TCRdb retains in-frame clones only, with some absent. Of 52,000 or so clones in the sample, 70% to 80% were seen once. Specimen: PBMCs. These receptor sequences come from a female donor in good health and CMV-seronegative. CDR3s include the opening cysteine and the closing phenylalanine or tryptophan. The D gene is left open where the match is weak. Where a row states a size, it is once, few, many or the class of an expanded clone; other rows omit it.

- TRBJ1-5 - TRBV5-1 CASSYGPGSNQPQHF TGCGCCAGCAGCTACGGACCAGGGAGCAATCAGCCCCAGCATTTT
once TRBJ2-2 - TRBV6-5 CASSYSRTGELFF TGTGCCAGCAGTTACTCGCGGACCGGGGAGCTGTTTTTT
- TRBJ1-4 - TRBV6-5 CASRSSGLVEKLFF TGTGCCAGCAGATCCAGCGGCTTGGTAGAAAAACTGTTTTTT
- TRBJ1-1 TRBD1 TRBV10-3 CAIRDRNLNTEAFF TGTGCCATCCGGGACAGAAATCTGAACACTGAAGCTTTCTTT
- TRBJ1-1 - TRBV2 CASSEEGLNTEAFF TGTGCCAGCAGTGAGGAGGGGCTGAACACTGAAGCTTTCTTT
- TRBJ1-6 TRBD1 TRBV5-4 CASSLGQGAGSPLHF TGTGCCAGCAGCTTAGGACAGGGGGCGGGTTCACCCCTCCACTTT
- TRBJ1-1 - TRBV7-9 CASSFPTGRGTEAFF TGTGCCAGCAGCTTTCCGACAGGAAGGGGCACTGAAGCTTTCTTT
- TRBJ2-6 TRBD1 TRBV27 CASSYFRDREYSGANVLTF TGTGCCAGCAGTTACTTCCGGGACAGGGAATACTCTGGGGCCAACGTCCTGACTTTC
- TRBJ1-2 - TRBV29-1 CSVGEFNYGYTF TGCAGCGTTGGGGAGTTTAACTATGGCTACACCTTC
- TRBJ1-5 - TRBV6-6 CASTIQGLGSNQPQHF TGTGCCAGCACCATCCAGGGCCTGGGGAGCAATCAGCCCCAGCATTTT
few TRBJ1-5 - TRBV5-6 CASSFGRYSNQPQHF TGTGCCAGCAGCTTTGGCCGTTATAGCAATCAGCCCCAGCATTTT
- TRBJ2-4 TRBD1 TRBV5-6 CASSLGGGTGDIQYF TGTGCCAGCAGCTTGGGCGGTGGGACAGGGGACATTCAGTACTTC
- TRBJ1-2 TRBD1 TRBV5-1 CASSLDRGGYTF TGCGCCAGCAGCTTGGACAGGGGTGGCTACACCTTC
- TRBJ2-7 TRBD1 TRBV6-5 CASSYSRTGAYEQYF TGTGCCAGCAGTTACTCCAGGACAGGGGCCTACGAGCAGTACTTC
- TRBJ2-7 - TRBV4-3 CASSQGTGNYEQYF TGCGCCAGCAGCCAAGGGACGGGGAACTACGAGCAGTACTTC
- TRBJ2-5 TRBD2 TRBV5-1 CASSKAGSGETQYF TGCGCCAGCAGTAAAGCGGGGTCGGGGGAGACCCAGTACTTC
- TRBJ1-2 - TRBV30 CAWSRQQITDGYTF TGTGCCTGGAGCAGACAGCAGATAACAGATGGCTACACCTTC
- TRBJ1-4 - TRBV4-3 CASSQARGEKLFF TGCGCCAGCAGCCAAGCGAGAGGAGAAAAACTGTTTTTT
- TRBJ1-1 - TRBV6-6 CASRARMNTEAFF TGTGCCAGCAGGGCCCGAATGAACACTGAAGCTTTCTTT